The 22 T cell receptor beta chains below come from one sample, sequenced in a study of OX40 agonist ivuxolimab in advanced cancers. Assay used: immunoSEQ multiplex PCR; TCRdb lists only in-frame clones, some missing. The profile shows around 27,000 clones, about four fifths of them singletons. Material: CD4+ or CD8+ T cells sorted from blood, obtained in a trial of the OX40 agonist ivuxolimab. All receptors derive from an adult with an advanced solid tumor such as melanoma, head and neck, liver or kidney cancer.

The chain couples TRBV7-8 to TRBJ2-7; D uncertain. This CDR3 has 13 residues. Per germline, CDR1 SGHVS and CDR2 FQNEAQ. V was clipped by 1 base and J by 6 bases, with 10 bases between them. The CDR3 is CASSLGGSPEQYF. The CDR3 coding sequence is TGTGCCAGCAGCTTAGGGGGATCCCCCGAGCAGTACTTC.

The CDR3 region is CASSLLAGSSYNEQFF. CDR3 nucleotide sequence: TGTGCCAGCAGCTTGCTAGCGGGGAGCTCCTACAATGAGCAGTTCTTC. The V call is TRBV7-2, the J call TRBJ2-1, with 9 positions matching TRBD2. With 3 bases clipped from V and 0 bases from J, the junction kept 3 bases outside the gene matches. This CDR3 contains 16 residues. The germline gives CDR1 SGHTA, CDR2 FQGNSA.

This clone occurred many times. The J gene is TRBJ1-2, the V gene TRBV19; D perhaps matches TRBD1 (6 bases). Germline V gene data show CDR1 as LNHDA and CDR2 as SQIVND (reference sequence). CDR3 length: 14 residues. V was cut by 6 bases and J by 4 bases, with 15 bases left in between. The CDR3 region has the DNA TGTGCCAGTAGCTCCCAGGGGCCCTTCTATGGCTACACCTTC. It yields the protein CASSSQGPFYGYTF.

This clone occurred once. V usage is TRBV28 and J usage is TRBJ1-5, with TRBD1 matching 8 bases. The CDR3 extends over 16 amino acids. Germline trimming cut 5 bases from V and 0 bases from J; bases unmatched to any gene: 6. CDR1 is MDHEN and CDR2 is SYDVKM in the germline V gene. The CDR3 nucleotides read TGTGCCAGCAGTGGACAGGGCCGATATAGCAATCAGCCCCAGCATTTT. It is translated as CASSGQGRYSNQPQHF.

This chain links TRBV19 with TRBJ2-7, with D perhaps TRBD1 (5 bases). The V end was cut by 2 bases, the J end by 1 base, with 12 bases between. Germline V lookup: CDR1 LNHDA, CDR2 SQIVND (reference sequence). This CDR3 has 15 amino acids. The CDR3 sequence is CASSIKGWGSYEQYF. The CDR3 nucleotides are TGTGCCAGTAGTATAAAGGGGTGGGGTTCCTACGAGCAGTACTTC.

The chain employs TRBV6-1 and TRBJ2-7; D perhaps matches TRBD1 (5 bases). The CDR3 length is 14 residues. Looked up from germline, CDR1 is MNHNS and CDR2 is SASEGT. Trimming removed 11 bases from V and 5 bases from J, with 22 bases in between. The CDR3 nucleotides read TGTGCCGGAGAGTTACAGGTTCCGAGGAACGAGCAGTACTTC. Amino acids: CAGELQVPRNEQYF.

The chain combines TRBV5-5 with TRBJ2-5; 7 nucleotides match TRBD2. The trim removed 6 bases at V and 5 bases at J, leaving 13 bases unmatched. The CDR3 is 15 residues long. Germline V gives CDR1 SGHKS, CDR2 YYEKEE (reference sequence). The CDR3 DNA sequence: TGTGCCAGCATCCGATGGGGGGGAGAATCGGAGACCCAGTACTTC. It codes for CASIRWGGESETQYF.

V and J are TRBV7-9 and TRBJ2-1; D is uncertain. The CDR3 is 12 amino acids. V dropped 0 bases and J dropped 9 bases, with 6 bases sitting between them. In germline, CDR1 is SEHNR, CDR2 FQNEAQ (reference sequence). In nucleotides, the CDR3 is TGTGCCAGCAGCTTAGCGCAGAGTGAGCAGTTCTTC. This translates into CASSLAQSEQFF. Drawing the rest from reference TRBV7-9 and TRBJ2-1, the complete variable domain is DTGVSQNPRHKITKRGQNVTFRCDPISEHNRLYWYRQTLGQGPEFLTYFQNEAQLEKSRLLSDRFSAERPKGSFSTLEIQRTEQGDSAMYLCASSLAQSEQFFGPGTRLTVL.

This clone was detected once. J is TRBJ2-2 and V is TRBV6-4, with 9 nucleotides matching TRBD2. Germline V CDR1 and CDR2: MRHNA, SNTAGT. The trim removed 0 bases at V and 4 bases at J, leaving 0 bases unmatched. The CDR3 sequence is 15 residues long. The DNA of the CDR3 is TGTGCCAGCAGTGACTCGACTAGCGGCACCGGGGAGCTGTTTTTT. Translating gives CASSDSTSGTGELFF.

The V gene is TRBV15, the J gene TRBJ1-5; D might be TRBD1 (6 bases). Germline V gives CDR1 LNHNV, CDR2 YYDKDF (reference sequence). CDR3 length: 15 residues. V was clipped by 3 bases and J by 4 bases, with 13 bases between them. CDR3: CATSRSGARNQPQHF. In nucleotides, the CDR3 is TGTGCCACCAGCAGGTCAGGGGCCAGGAATCAGCCCCAGCATTTT.

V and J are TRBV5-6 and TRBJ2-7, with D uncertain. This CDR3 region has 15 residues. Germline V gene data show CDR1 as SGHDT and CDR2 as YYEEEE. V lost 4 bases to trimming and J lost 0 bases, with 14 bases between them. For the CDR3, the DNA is TGTGCCAGCAGCGAACCGGAGTTAAGCTCCTACGAGCAGTACTTC. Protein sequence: CASSEPELSSYEQYF. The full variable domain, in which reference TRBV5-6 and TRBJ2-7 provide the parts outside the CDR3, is DAGVTQSPTHLIKTRGQQVTLRCSPKSGHDTVSWYQQALGQGPQFIFQYYEEEERQRGNFPDRFSGHQFPNYSSELNVNALLLGDSALYLCASSEPELSSYEQYFGPGTRLTVT.

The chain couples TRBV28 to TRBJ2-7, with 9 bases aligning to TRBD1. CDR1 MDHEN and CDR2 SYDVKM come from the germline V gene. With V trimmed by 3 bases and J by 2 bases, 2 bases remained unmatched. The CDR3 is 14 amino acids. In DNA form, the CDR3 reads TGTGCCAGCAGTTTCCGGGACAGGGCCTACGAGCAGTACTTC. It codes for CASSFRDRAYEQYF. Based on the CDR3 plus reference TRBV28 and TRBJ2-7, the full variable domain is DVKVTQSSRYLVKRTGEKVFLECVQDMDHENMFWYRQDPGLGLRLIYFSYDVKMKEKGDIPEGYSVSREKKERFSLILESASTNQTSMYLCASSFRDRAYEQYFGPGTRLTVT.

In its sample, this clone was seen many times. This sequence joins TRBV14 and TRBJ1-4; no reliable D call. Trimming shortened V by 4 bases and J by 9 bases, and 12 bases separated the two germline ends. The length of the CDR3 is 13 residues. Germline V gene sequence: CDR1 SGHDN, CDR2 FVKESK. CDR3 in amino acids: CASSPKTGQKLFF. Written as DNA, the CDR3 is TGTGCCAGCAGCCCTAAGACCGGTCAAAAACTGTTTTTT.

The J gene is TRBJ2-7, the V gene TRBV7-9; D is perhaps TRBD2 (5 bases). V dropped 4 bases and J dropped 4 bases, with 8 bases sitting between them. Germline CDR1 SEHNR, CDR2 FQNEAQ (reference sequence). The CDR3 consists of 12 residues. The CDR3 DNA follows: TGTGCCAGCAGCTCGACGGGGTACGAGCAGTACTTC. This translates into CASSSTGYEQYF.

The CDR3 region is CASSPMMLLGGLSNTGELFF. CDR3 nucleotide sequence: TGTGCCAGCAGCCCGATGATGCTGTTGGGTGGGCTTTCGAACACCGGGGAGCTGTTTTTT. The gene calls are TRBV7-7 and TRBJ2-2; no reliable D call. The CDR3 covers 20 residues. CDR1 is SSHAT and CDR2 is FNYEAQ in the germline V gene (reference sequence). Deletions cut 5 bases from V and 0 bases from J, with 25 bases between.

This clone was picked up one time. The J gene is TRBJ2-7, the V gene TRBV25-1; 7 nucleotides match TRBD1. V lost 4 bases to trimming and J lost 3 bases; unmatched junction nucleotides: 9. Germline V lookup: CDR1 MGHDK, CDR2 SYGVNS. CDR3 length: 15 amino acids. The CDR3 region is CASSAQSPGGYEQYF. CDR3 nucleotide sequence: TGTGCCAGCAGTGCTCAAAGCCCAGGGGGCTACGAGCAGTACTTC.

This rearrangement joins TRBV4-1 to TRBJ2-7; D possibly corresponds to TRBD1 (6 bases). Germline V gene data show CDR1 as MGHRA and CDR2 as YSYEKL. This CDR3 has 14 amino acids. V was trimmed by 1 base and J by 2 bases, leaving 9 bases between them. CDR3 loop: CASSQVGQPYEQYF. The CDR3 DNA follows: TGCGCCAGCAGCCAAGTAGGACAGCCCTACGAGCAGTACTTC.

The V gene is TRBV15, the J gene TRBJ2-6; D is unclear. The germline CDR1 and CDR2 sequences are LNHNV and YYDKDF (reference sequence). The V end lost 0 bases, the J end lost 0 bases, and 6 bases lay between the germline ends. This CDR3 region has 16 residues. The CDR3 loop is CATSRDADSGANVLTF. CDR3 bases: TGTGCCACCAGCAGAGATGCGGACTCTGGGGCCAACGTCCTGACTTTC.

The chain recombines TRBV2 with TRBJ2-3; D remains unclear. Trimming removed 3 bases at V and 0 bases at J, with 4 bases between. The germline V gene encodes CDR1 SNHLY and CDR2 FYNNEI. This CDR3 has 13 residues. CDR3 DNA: TGTGCCAGCAGTGAGACTAGCACAGATACGCAGTATTTT. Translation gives CASSETSTDTQYF.

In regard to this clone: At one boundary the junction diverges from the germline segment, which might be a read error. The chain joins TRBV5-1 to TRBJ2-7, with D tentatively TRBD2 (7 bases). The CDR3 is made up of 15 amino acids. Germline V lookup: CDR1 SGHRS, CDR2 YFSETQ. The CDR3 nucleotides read TGCGCGAGCAGGGGATCGGGGAGGGACTCCTACGAGCAGTACTTC. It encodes CASRGSGRDSYEQYF.

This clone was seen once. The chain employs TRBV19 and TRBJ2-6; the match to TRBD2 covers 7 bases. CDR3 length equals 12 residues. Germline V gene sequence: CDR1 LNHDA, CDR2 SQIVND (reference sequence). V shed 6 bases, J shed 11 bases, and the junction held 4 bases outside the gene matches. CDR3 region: CASSPGGHVLTF. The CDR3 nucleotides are TGTGCCAGTAGCCCGGGGGGACACGTCCTGACTTTC.

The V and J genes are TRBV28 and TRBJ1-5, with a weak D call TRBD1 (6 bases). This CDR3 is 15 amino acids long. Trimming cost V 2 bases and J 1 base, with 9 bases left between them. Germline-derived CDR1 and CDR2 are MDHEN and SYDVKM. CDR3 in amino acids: CASSLTGSSNQPQHF. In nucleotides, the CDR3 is TGTGCCAGCAGTTTAACAGGGTCGAGCAATCAGCCCCAGCATTTT.